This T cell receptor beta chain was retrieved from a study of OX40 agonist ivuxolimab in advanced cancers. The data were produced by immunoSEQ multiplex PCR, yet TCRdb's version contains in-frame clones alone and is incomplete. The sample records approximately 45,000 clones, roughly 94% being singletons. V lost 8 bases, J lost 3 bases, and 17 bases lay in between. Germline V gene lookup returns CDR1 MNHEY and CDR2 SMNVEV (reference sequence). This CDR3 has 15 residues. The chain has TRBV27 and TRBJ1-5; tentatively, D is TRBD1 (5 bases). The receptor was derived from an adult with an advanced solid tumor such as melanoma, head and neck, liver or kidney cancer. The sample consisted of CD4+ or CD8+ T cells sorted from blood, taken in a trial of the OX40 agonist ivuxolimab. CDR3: CASQNLGGNNQPQHF. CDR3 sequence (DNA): TGTGCCAGCCAAAATTTGGGGGGAAACAATCAGCCCCAGCATTTT.